This is a list of T cell receptor beta chains from one sample in a study of blood T cell repertoires in COVID-19. The table came from immunoSEQ multiplex PCR; TCRdb's copy has only in-frame clones and leaves some out. Here the sample spans approximately 48,000 clones, approximately 85% being singletons. The sequenced sample was peripheral blood. The source of these receptors is a man aged 55 to 69 with acute or convalescent COVID-19. Both conserved end residues are part of each CDR3. The order of the fields is D gene, J gene, clone size, V gene, CDR3 DNA, CDR3 protein. The D gene is left open where the match is weak. The size of a clone is reported for some rows only, either as once, few or many, or as a class for expanded clones.

TRBD2	TRBJ2-1	NA	TRBV7-9	TGTGCCAGCAGCTCGGGACTAGCAGATGAGCAGTTCTTC	CASSSGLADEQFF
NA	TRBJ2-3	NA	TRBV9	TGTGCCAGCAGCGCCCCTTTCGCAGATACGCAGTATTTT	CASSAPFADTQYF
NA	TRBJ2-1	NA	TRBV3-1/TRBV3-2	TGTGCCAGCAGCCAAGATTGGAGGCCACTCAATGAGCAGTTCTTC	CASSQDWRPLNEQFF
NA	TRBJ2-4	NA	TRBV24-1	TGTGCCACCAGTGATCCCCGGGCCCCGGGGAACATTCAGTACTTC	CATSDPRAPGNIQYF
NA	TRBJ2-4	once	TRBV3-1/TRBV3-2	TGTGCCAGCAGCCTTCGGACGGGGGAAGCCAAAAACATTCAGTACTTC	CASSLRTGEAKNIQYF
TRBD2	TRBJ2-2	NA	TRBV24-1	TGTGCCACCAGTGCCACCTCTAGCGGCCACACCGGGGAGCTGTTTTTT	CATSATSSGHTGELFF
TRBD1	TRBJ1-5	few	TRBV19	TGTGCCAGTAGTACACGTCGGGACAGCCATCAGCCCCAGCATTTT	CASSTRRDSHQPQHF
TRBD2	TRBJ2-3	once	TRBV19	TGTGCCAGTAACTGGGGACTAGCATCAGATACGCAGTATTTT	CASNWGLASDTQYF
NA	TRBJ2-5	NA	TRBV10-3	TGTGCCATCAGCGGAGGGCAGGGCGAGGAGACCCAGTACTTC	CAISGGQGEETQYF
NA	TRBJ1-1	NA	TRBV5-1	TGCGCCAGCAGCCCAGGGGTCTCGAACACTGAAGCTTTCTTT	CASSPGVSNTEAFF
TRBD1	TRBJ2-7	NA	TRBV28	TGTGCCAGCAGTAGATCAGGGGGTTACGACGAGCAGTACTTC	CASSRSGGYDEQYF
TRBD2	TRBJ2-1	medium-sized	TRBV7-7	TGTGCCAGCAGCCCGAGTAGCGGGGCGGGAGGTGAGCAGTTCTTC	CASSPSSGAGGEQFF
NA	TRBJ1-4	NA	TRBV28	TGTGCCAGTGGTGGGCTCCCAACTAATGAAAAACTGTTTTTT	CASGGLPTNEKLFF
TRBD1	TRBJ1-6	NA	TRBV28	TGTGCCAGCAGTTCGCCGGGACAGGGTTATTCACCCCTCCACTTT	CASSSPGQGYSPLHF
NA	TRBJ1-1	NA	TRBV27	TGTGCCAGCAGTCCACCTGCGAGCCCAGCTTTCTTT	CASSPPASPAFF
TRBD1	TRBJ2-7	NA	TRBV11-2	TGTGCCAGCAGCATCGACAGGGCCTCTACGGGTTTATACGAGCAGTACTTC	CASSIDRASTGLYEQYF
NA	TRBJ2-3	NA	TRBV18	TGTGCCAGCTCACCTACAGGAACCGCAGATACGCAGTATTTT	CASSPTGTADTQYF
TRBD2	TRBJ2-7	NA	TRBV29-1	TGCAGCGTTGGGGGGACTAGCCTCGCCTACGAGCAGTACTTC	CSVGGTSLAYEQYF
NA	TRBJ2-3	NA	TRBV10-1	TGCGCCAGCAGTGAGTTGGGAGGTACGCAGTATTTT	CASSELGGTQYF
TRBD2	TRBJ2-7	NA	TRBV2	TGTGCCAGCAGTCCCTTTACTAGCGGGGTCTACGAGCAGTACTTC	CASSPFTSGVYEQYF
NA	TRBJ1-2	NA	TRBV12-2	TGTGCAAGTCGCTCGAGACAGGGCTTCTATGGCTACACCTTC	CASRSRQGFYGYTF
NA	TRBJ2-7	NA	TRBV21-1	TGTGCCAGCAGCAAAGGGAGGGACGACAGCTTCTCCTACGAGCAGTACTTC	CASSKGRDDSFSYEQYF
TRBD1	TRBJ2-3	NA	TRBV19	TGTGCCAGTAGACCCGGGACAGGGTCACATACGCAGTATTTT	CASRPGTGSHTQYF
TRBD1	TRBJ1-4	NA	TRBV28	TGTGCCAGCAGTCCGGTAACCGATATTCAGGGGGGCGATGAAAAACTGTTTTTT	CASSPVTDIQGGDEKLFF
TRBD1	TRBJ1-5	NA	TRBV5-1	TGCGCCAGCAGCGACAGGGGGACCCCAGACAGCAATCAGCCCCAGCATTTT	CASSDRGTPDSNQPQHF
NA	TRBJ1-6	NA	TRBV6-1	TGTGCCAGCAGTGATACAGGGCAGTTGTCGCCCCTCCACTTT	CASSDTGQLSPLHF
NA	TRBJ1-1	few	TRBV10-1	TGCGCCAGCTCCCGGGGGAGCACTGAAGCTTTCTTT	CASSRGSTEAFF
NA	TRBJ2-2	few	TRBV6-4	TGTGCCAGCACCCCCCAAACGGGGGCCGGGGAGCTGTTTTTT	CASTPQTGAGELFF
NA	TRBJ2-5	NA	TRBV19	TGTGCCAGTAGTAGGACGGACAACTTTCAAGAGACCCAGTACTTC	CASSRTDNFQETQYF
NA	TRBJ2-1	once	TRBV7-9	TGTGCCAGCAGCCCCTCGCGCACCATCTACAATGAGCAGTTCTTC	CASSPSRTIYNEQFF
TRBD1	TRBJ2-1	NA	TRBV24-1	TGTGCCACCAGTGCTACGGACAGGTTGGGGCGGTTCTTC	CATSATDRLGRFF
TRBD2	TRBJ2-2	NA	TRBV3-1/TRBV3-2	TGTGCCAGCAGGGCTAGCGGCGGAACCGGGGAGCTGTTTTTT	CASRASGGTGELFF